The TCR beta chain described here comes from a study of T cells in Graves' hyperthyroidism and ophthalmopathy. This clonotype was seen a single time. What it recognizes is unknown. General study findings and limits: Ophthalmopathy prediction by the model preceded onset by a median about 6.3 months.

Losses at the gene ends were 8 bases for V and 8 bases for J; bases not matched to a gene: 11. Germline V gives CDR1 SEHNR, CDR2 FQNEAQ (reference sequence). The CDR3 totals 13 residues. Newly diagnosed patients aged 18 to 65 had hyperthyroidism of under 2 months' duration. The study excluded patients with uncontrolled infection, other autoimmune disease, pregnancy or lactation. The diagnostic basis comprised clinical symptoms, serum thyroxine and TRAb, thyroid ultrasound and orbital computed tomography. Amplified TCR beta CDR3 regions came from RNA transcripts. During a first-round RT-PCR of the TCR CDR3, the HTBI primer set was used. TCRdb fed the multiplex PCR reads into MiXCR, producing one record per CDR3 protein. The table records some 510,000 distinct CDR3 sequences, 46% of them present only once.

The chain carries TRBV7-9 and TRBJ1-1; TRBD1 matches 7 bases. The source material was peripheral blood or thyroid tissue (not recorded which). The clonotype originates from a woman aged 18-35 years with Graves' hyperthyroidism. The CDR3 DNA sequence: TGTGCCAGCGGCAGGGGGGCAGGGATGGAAGCTTTCTTT. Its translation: CASGRGAGMEAFF.